This TCR beta chain was obtained from a study of blood T cell repertoires in COVID-19. This clone was recorded a few times. Profiled with immunoSEQ multiplex PCR; TCRdb holds only in-frame clones, not every one. The table has 130,000 to 150,000 clones, around 85% seen once. Trimming removed 4 bases from V and 10 bases from J, with 23 bases in between. Germline assignment: CDR1 MNHEY and CDR2 SVGEGT. This CDR3 comprises 17 residues. Source material: PBMCs or T cells enriched from blood (not recorded which). This clonotype was obtained from a man aged 50-59 years who had recovered from COVID-19. V is TRBV6-2 or TRBV6-3 and J is TRBJ1-6, with a possible D match to TRBD1 (5 bases). CDR3 protein: CASSFSKEGTTGSPLHF. Here the CDR3 DNA reads TGTGCCAGCAGTTTTTCTAAGGAGGGGACGACGGGGTCACCCCTCCACTTT.